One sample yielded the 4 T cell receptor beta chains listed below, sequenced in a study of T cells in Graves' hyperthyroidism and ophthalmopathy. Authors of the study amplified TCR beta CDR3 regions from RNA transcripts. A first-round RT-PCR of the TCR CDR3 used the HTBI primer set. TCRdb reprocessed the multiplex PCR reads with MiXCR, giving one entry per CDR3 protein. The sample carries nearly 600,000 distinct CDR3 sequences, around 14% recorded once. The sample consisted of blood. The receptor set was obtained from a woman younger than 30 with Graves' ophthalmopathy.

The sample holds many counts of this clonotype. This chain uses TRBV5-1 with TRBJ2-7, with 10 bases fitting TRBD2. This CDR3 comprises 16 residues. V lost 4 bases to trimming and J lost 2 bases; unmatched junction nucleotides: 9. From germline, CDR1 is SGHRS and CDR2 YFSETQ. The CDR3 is CASSHPSGSLAYEQYF. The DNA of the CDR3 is TGCGCCAGCAGCCATCCTAGCGGGAGCTTGGCCTACGAGCAGTACTTC.

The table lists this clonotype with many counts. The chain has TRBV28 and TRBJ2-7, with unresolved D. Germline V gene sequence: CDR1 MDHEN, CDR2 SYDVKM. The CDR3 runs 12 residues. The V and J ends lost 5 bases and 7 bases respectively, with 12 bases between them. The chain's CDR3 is CASSGPVGEQYF. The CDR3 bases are TGTGCCAGCAGTGGCCCCGTCGGGGAGCAGTACTTC.

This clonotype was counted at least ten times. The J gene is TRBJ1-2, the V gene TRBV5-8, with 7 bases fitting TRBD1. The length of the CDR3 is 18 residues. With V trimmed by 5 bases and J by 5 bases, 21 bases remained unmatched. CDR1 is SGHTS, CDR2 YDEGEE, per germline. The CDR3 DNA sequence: TGTGCCAGCAGGAACCCTTGGGACAGAGGTACCCCCGGATATGGCTACACCTTC. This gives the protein CASRNPWDRGTPGYGYTF.

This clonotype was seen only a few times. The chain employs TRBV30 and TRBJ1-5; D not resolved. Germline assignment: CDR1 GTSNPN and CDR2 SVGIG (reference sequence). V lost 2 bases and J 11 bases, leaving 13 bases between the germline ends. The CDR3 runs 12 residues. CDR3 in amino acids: CAWSTLGQAQHF. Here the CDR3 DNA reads TGTGCCTGGAGTACCCTTGGTCAAGCCCAGCATTTT. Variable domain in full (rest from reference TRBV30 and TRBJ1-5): SQTIHQWPATLVQPVGSPLSLECTVEGTSNPNLYWYRQAAGRGLQLLFYSVGIGQISSEVPQNLSASRPQDRQFILSSKKLLLSDSGFYLCAWSTLGQAQHFGDGTRLSIL.